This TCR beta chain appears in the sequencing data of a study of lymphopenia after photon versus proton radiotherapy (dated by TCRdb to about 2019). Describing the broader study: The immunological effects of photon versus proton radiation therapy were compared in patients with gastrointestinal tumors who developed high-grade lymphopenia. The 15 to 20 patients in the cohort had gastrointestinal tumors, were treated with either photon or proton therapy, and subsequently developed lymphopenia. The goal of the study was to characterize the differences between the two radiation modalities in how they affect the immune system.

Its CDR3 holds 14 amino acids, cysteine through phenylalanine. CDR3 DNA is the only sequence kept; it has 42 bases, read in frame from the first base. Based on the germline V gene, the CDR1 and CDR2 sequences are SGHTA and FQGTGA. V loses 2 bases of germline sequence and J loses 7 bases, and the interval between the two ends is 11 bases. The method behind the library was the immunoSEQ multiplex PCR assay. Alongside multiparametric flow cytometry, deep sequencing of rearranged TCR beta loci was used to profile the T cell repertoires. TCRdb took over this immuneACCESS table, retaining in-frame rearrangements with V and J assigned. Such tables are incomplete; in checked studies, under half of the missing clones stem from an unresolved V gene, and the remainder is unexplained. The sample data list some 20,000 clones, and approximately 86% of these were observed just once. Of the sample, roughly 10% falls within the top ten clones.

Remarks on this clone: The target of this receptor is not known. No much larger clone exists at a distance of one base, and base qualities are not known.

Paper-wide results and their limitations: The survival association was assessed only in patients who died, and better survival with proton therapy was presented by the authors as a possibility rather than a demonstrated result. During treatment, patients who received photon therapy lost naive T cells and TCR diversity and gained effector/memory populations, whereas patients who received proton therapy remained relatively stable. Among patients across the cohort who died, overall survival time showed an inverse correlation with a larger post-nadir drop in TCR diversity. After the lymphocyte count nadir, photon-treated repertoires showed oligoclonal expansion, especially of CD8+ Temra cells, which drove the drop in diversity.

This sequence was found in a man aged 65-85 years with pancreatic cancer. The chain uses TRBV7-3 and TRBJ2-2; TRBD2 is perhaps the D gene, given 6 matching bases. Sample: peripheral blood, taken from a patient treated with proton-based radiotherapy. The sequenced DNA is TGTGCCAGCAGCTTAGGGACTTTAAGCGGGGAGCTGTTTTTT. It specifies CASSLGTLSGELFF. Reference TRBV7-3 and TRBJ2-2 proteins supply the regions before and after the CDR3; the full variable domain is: GAGVSQTPSNKVTEKGKYVELRCDPISGHTALYWYRQSLGQGPEFLIYFQGTGAADDSGLPNDRFFAVRPEGSVSTLKIQRTERGDSAVYLCASSLGTLSGELFFGEGSRLTVL.